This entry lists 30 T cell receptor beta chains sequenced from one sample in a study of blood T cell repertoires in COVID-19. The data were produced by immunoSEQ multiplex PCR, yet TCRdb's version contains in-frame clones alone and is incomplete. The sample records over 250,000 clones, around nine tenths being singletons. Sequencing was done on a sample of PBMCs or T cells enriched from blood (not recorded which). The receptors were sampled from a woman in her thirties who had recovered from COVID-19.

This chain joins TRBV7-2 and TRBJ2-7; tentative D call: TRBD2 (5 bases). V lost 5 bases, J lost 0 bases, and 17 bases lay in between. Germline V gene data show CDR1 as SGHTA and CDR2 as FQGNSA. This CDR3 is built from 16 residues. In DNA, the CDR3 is TGTGCCAGCAGCCCGACTAAGGTTTTAAGCTCCTACGAGCAGTACTTC. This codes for CASSPTKVLSSYEQYF.

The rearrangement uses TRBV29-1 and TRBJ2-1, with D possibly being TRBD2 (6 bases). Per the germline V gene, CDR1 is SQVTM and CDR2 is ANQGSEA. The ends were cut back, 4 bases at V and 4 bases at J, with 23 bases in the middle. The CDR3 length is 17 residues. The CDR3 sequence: CSVAGGPLRPKYNEQFF. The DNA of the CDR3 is TGCAGCGTTGCAGGAGGGCCCCTTCGCCCGAAATACAATGAGCAGTTCTTC.

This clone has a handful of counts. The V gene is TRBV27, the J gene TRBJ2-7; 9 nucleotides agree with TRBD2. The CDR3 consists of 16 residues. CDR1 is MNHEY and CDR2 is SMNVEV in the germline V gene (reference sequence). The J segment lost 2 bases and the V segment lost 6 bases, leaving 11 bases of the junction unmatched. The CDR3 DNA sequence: TGTGCCAGCAGCACCCTGGAGGCGGGAGGGCCCTACGAGCAGTACTTC. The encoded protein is CASSTLEAGGPYEQYF.

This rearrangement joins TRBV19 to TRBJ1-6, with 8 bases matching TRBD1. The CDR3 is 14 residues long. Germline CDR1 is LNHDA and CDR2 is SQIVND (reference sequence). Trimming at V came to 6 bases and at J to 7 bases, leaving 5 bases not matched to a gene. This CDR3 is CASSSDRVNSPLHF. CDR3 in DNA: TGTGCCAGTAGCTCGGACAGGGTGAATTCACCCCTCCACTTT.

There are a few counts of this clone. The CDR3, as DNA: TGTGCCAGCTTCTCCGGGACAGGGAACACTGAAGCTTTCTTT. Translation gives CASFSGTGNTEAFF. The V and J genes are TRBV18 and TRBJ1-1, with TRBD1 matching over 8 bases. Looked up from germline, CDR1 is KGHSH and CDR2 is LQKENI. The ends lost 7 bases at V and 1 base at J; junction bases unmatched: 5. The CDR3 consists of 14 residues.

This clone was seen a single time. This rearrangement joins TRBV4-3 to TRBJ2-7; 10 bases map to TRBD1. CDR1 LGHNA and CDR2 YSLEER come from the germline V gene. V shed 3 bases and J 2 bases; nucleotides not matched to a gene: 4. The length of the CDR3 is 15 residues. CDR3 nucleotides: TGCGCCAGCAGCCACCGGGACAGGGGAGCCTACGAGCAGTACTTC. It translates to CASSHRDRGAYEQYF.

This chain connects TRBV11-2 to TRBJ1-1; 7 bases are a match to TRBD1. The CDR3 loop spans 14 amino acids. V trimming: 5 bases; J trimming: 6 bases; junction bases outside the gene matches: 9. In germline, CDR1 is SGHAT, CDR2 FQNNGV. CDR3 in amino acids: CASSQYTTGPEAFF. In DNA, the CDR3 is TGTGCCAGCAGCCAGTACACGACAGGGCCTGAAGCTTTCTTT.

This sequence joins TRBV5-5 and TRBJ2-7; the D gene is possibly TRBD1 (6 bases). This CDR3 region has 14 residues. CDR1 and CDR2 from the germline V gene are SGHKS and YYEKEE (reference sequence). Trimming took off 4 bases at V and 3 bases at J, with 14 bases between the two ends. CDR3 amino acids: CASSLTGTFYEQYF. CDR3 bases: TGTGCCAGCAGCCTCACAGGGACATTCTACGAGCAGTACTTC.

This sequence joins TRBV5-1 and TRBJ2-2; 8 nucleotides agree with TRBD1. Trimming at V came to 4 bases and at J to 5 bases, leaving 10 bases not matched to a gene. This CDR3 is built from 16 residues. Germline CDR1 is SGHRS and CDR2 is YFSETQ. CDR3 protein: CASSPGTGRKTGELFF. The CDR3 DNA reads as TGCGCCAGCAGCCCGGGGACAGGCCGAAAAACCGGGGAGCTGTTTTTT.

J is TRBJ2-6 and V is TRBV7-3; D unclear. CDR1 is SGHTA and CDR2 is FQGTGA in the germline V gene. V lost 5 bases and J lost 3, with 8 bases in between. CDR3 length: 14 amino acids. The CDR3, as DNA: TGTGCCAGCAGCCCCCCCAATGGGGCCAACGTCCTGACTTTC. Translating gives CASSPPNGANVLTF.

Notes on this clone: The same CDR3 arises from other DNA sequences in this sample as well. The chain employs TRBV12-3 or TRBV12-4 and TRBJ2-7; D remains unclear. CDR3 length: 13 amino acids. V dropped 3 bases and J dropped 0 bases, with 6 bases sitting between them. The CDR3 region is CASSLRSSYEQYF. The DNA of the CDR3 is TGTGCCAGCAGTTTGCGGAGCTCCTACGAGCAGTACTTC.

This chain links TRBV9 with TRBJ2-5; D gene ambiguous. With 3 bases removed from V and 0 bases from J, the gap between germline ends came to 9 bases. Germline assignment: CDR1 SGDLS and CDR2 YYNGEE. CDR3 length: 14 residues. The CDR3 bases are TGTGCCAGCAGCGGTTCTACGTACCAAGAGACCCAGTACTTC. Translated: CASSGSTYQETQYF.

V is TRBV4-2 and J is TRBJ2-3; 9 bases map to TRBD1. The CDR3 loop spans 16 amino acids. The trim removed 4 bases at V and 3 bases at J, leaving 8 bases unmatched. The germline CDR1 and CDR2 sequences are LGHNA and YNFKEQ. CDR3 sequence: CASSLTGTGWTDTQYF. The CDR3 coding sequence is TGTGCCAGCAGCCTCACCGGGACAGGGTGGACAGATACGCAGTATTTT.

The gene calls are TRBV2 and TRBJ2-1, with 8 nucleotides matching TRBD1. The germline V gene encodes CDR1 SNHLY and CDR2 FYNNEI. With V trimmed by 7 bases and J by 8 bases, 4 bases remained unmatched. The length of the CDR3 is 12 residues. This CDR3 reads CASISTGDEQFF. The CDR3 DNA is TGTGCCAGCATTTCGACAGGGGATGAGCAGTTCTTC.

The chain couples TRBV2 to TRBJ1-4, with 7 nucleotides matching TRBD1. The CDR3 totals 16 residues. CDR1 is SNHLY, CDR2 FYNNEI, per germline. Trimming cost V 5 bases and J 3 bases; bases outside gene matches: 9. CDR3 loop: CASSPIPGQPNEKLFF. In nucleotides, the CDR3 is TGTGCCAGCAGTCCTATTCCGGGACAGCCTAATGAAAAACTGTTTTTT.

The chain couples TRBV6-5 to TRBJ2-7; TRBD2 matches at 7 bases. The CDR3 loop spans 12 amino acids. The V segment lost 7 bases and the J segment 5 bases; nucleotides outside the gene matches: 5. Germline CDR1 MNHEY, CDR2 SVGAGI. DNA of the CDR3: TGTGCCAGCACGGCTCGGGGGGACGAGCAGTACTTC. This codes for CASTARGDEQYF.

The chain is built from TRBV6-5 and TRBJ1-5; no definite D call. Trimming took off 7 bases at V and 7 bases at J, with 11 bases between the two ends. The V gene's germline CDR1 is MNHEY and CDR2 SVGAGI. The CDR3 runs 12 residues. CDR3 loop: CASTESYQPQHF. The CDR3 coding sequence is TGTGCCAGCACCGAGTCATACCAGCCCCAGCATTTT.

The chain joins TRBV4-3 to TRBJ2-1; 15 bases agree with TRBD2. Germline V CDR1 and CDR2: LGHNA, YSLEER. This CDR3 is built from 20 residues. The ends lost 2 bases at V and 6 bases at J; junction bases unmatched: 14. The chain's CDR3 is CASSQLGLAGGPERSNEQFF. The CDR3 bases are TGCGCCAGCAGCCAACTAGGACTAGCGGGAGGGCCAGAACGTTCCAATGAGCAGTTCTTC.

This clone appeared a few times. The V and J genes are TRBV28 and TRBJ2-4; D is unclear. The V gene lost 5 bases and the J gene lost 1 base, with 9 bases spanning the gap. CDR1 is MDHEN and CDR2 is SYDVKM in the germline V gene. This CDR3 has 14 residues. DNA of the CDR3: TGTGCCAGCAGTCCCTCTGTCGCCAAAAACATTCAGTACTTC. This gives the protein CASSPSVAKNIQYF.

CDR3 sequence: CASSLDSSYEQYF. The CDR3 DNA follows: TGTGCCAGCAGTCTCGACAGCTCCTACGAGCAGTACTTC. The V gene is TRBV12-3 or TRBV12-4, the J gene TRBJ2-7; the D gene is possibly TRBD1 (5 bases). V lost 5 bases and J 0 bases, leaving 8 bases between the germline ends. There are 13 residues in the CDR3.

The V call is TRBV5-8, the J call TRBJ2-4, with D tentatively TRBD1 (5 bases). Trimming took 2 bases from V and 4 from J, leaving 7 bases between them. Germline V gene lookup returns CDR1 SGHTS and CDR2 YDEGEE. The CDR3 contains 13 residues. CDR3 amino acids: CASSFPGKNIQYF. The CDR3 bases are TGTGCCAGCAGCTTTCCAGGGAAAAACATTCAGTACTTC.

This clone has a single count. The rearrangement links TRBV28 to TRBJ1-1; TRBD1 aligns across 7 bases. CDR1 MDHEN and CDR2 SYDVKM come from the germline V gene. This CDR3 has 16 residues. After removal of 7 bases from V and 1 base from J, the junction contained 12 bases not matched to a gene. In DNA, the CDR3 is TGTGCCAGCACCGCCGACAGGGTCCGGGCGAACACTGAAGCTTTCTTT. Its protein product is CASTADRVRANTEAFF.

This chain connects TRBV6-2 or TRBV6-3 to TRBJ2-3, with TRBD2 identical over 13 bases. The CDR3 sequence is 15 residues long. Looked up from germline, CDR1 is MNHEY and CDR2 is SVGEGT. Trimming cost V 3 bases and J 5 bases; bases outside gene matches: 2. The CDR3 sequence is CASSYWTSGRDTQYF. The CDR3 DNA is TGTGCCAGCAGTTATTGGACTAGCGGGAGAGATACGCAGTATTTT.

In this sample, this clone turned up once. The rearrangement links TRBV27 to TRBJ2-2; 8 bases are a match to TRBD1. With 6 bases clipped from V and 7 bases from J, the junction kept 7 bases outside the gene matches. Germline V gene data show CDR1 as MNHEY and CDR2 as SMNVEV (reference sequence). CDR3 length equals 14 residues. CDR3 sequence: CASRAGTGSGELFF. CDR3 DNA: TGTGCCAGCAGGGCCGGGACAGGAAGCGGGGAGCTGTTTTTT.

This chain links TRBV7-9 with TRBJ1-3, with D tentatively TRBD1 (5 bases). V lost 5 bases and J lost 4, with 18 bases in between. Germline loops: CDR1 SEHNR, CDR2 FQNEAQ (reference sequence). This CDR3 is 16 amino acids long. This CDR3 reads CASSPAPTDYGNTIYF. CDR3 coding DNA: TGTGCCAGCAGCCCCGCCCCGACAGATTACGGAAACACCATATATTTT.

CDR3 sequence (DNA): TGTGCCAGCAGCGTGGGACAGGGCGACCTCCCTGAGGGGACCCAGTACTTC. It encodes CASSVGQGDLPEGTQYF. The rearrangement uses TRBV9 and TRBJ2-5; TRBD1 agrees at 9 bases. CDR1 and CDR2 (germline): SGDLS, YYNGEE. This CDR3 is built from 17 residues. The junction had 15 bases not matched to a gene; V was cut back by 2 bases and J by 7 bases.

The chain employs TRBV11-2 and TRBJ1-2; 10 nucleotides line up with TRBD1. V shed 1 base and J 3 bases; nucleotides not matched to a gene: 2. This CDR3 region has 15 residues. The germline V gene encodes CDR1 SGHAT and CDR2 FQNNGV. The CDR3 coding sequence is TGTGCCAGCAGCTTAGCTGGGACAGGGGACTATGGCTACACCTTC. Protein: CASSLAGTGDYGYTF.

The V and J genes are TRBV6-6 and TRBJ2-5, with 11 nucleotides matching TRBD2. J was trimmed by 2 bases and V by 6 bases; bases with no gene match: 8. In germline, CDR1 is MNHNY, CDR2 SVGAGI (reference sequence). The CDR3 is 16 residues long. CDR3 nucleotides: TGTGCCAGCAGGACCGGGACTAGCGGAACACAAGAGACCCAGTACTTC. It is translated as CASRTGTSGTQETQYF.

The CDR3 DNA reads as TGTGCCAGCAGCCTAGACAGGGGGGCTTACAATGAGCAGTTCTTC. It codes for CASSLDRGAYNEQFF. The chain links TRBV5-8 to TRBJ2-1, with TRBD1 matching over 9 bases. The germline gives CDR1 SGHTS, CDR2 YDEGEE. CDR3 length equals 15 residues. V lost 4 bases, J lost 4 bases, and 6 bases stayed unmatched.

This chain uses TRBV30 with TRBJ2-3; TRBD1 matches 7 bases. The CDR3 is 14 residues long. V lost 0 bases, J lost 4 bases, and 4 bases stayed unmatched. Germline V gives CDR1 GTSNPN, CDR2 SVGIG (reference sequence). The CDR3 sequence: CAWSVGQGADTQYF. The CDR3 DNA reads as TGTGCCTGGAGTGTAGGCCAGGGGGCAGATACGCAGTATTTT. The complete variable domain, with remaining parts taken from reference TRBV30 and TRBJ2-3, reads SQTIHQWPATLVQPVGSPLSLECTVEGTSNPNLYWYRQAAGRGLQLLFYSVGIGQISSEVPQNLSASRPQDRQFILSSKKLLLSDSGFYLCAWSVGQGADTQYFGPGTRLTVL.